The 6 T cell receptor beta chains given below trace back to one sample, sequenced in a study of cytomegalovirus exposure and HLA in healthy donors. Generated by immunoSEQ multiplex PCR, the TCRdb table keeps only in-frame clones and is missing some. The sample has 200,000 to 300,000 clones, roughly 87% seen once. Material: PBMCs. Receptors were obtained from a woman in her 30s in good health and CMV-seronegative.

The gene calls are TRBV10-3 and TRBJ2-7; 9 bases fit TRBD1. V was clipped by 2 bases and J by 4 bases; unmatched bases: 6. The CDR3 is made up of 15 amino acids. CDR1 ENHRY and CDR2 SYGVKD come from the germline V gene. The CDR3 is CAISELGTGLYEQYF. The CDR3 nucleotides are TGTGCCATCAGTGAGCTGGGGACAGGGTTGTACGAGCAGTACTTC.

The V gene is TRBV28, the J gene TRBJ1-2; 10 nucleotides line up with TRBD1. Germline V lookup: CDR1 MDHEN, CDR2 SYDVKM. J was trimmed by 2 bases and V by 4 bases; bases with no gene match: 4. This CDR3 is built from 15 residues. The CDR3 loop is CASSWGTGENYGYTF. CDR3 sequence (DNA): TGTGCCAGCAGTTGGGGGACAGGGGAGAACTATGGCTACACCTTC.

The V call is TRBV19, the J call TRBJ2-7; possible D gene TRBD2, 5 bases. V gave up 5 bases and J gave up 3 bases, with 14 bases separating them. The length of the CDR3 is 14 residues. Germline V gives CDR1 LNHDA, CDR2 SQIVND (reference sequence). In DNA, the CDR3 is TGTGCCAGTAGTTCCGGCGGGCTCGGCTACGAGCAGTACTTC. Translated: CASSSGGLGYEQYF.

The chain has TRBV4-3 and TRBJ2-3; D not resolved. Germline CDR1 and CDR2: LGHNA and YSLEER. Trimming removed 0 bases at V and 6 bases at J, with 4 bases between. CDR3 length: 12 residues. CDR3 coding DNA: TGCGCCAGCAGCCAAGAGTCCGATACGCAGTATTTT. It yields the protein CASSQESDTQYF.

Concerning this clone itself: Distinct nucleotide sequences in the sample also encode this CDR3. V gene TRBV27 combines with J gene TRBJ1-5; D gene uncertain. V lost 2 bases and J lost 3, with 8 bases in between. The CDR3 extends over 14 amino acids. Germline CDR1 MNHEY, CDR2 SMNVEV (reference sequence). The CDR3 protein is CASSLRGANQPQHF. Written as DNA, the CDR3 is TGTGCCAGCAGTTTACGCGGCGCCAATCAGCCCCAGCATTTT.

The chain combines TRBV30 with TRBJ1-3; D is undetermined. This CDR3 has 12 amino acids. The germline V and J ends were trimmed by 5 bases and 0 bases, with 5 bases remaining between them. Per germline, CDR1 GTSNPN and CDR2 SVGIG (reference sequence). CDR3 coding DNA: TGTGCCTGGGGGTACTCTGGAAACACCATATATTTT. Its translation is CAWGYSGNTIYF.